This TCR beta chain was documented in a study of blood T cell repertoires in COVID-19 (dated by TCRdb to the early 2020s). For the wider study: Collaborator samples came from the United States, Italy and Spain and covered acute and convalescent phases of COVID-19. The prospective study material was composed of cDNA or gDNA derived from T cells, B-cell-depleted T cells, or PBMCs. The dataset comprised deeply sampled blood TCRbeta repertoires from subjects exposed to, actively infected with, or recovered from COVID-19. A freely available public database, intended as a resource for researchers studying the immune response to SARS-CoV-2, is where the repertoires were released. The samples were drawn from two sources: the first 160 participants of the ongoing ImmuneRACE study, and fewer than 1,500 subjects contributed by 6 global collaborators. Nearly every sample came with metadata listing a de-identified subject ID, COVID-19 status, age in years and sex. Where available, HLA class I and class II types were taken from metadata supplied by the sample provider and were not determined by assay-based typing.

Whole blood was collected in K2EDTA tubes by collaborating institutions according to the institutions' own protocols. Collaborator samples were shipped for TCRbeta analysis as frozen whole blood, isolated PBMCs, or DNA extracted from either sample type. Overall study results and their limits: Clinical and demographic metadata were provided uncurated, with the amount varying by source and participant.

The CDR3, cysteine through phenylalanine, is 13 amino acids long. CDR3 DNA is the only sequence kept; it has 39 bases, read in frame from the first base. Taken from the germline V gene, the CDR1 and CDR2 loops are ENHRY and SYGVKD. At the junction V is shortened by 6 bases and J by 5 bases, with 11 bases in between. As to this clone: Its antigen specificity is not known. Base qualities are not recorded, but no much larger clone differs from it by a single base.

TCRbeta CDR3 regions were amplified from genomic DNA using the immunoSEQ Assay, a bias-controlled multiplex PCR. The original methods were these. Nucleated cell counts per sample were estimated from amplification of reference gene primers within the assay. To quantify the absolute abundance of each unique TCRbeta CDR3 rearrangement, sequence reads were collapsed and filtered. For each sample, productive Simpson clonality was calculated by taking the square root of Simpson's diversity index across productive rearrangements. TCRdb limited this immuneACCESS table to in-frame rearrangements with V and J called. A share of clones is missing; checked studies link under half to unresolved V genes, and the rest is unexplained. V, J and clone size reflect that table, while D and trimming were determined from the DNA. Recorded for this sample are 100,000 to 140,000 clones; approximately 88% of them occurred a single time. Under 7% of the sample rests with the top ten.

The V and J segments used are TRBV10-3 and TRBJ2-1; the D segment could be TRBD1, given 5 matching bases. Source material: peripheral blood. The TCR sequence derives from a man aged 50-59 years with active or convalescent COVID-19. The CDR3 sequence is CAISKDINNEQFF. The sequenced DNA: TGTGCCATCAGCAAGGACATTAACAATGAGCAGTTCTTC.